Below are 24 T cell receptor beta chains sequenced from a single sample in a study of T cells expressing NK-cell markers. Each CDR3 protein gets one entry in TCRdb, which reprocessed the 5' RACE reads and gives no DNA. Found here are fewer than 550,000 distinct CDR3 sequences; the top ten clones hold about 1.5%. The sample comprised blood T cells: a sorted CD56 or NKG2C T cell subset, CD4+ or CD8+ T cells, or bulk PBMC T cells (not recorded which). Every receptor here comes from a woman aged 50 to 65 in good health.

The V gene is TRBV29-1, the J gene TRBJ2-1; without DNA, the TCRdb call of TRBD2 cannot be checked. The CDR3 runs 12 residues. Germline CDR1 is SQVTM and CDR2 is ANQGSEA. CDR3 sequence: CSVVRDYNEQFF.

The rearrangement links TRBV20-1 to TRBJ2-2; TCRdb's assignment of TRBD1 cannot be checked, as there is no DNA. CDR1 is DFQATT and CDR2 is SNEGSKA in the germline V gene (reference sequence). This CDR3 has 16 residues. The chain's CDR3 is CSAKPLGGPDTGELFF.

V usage is TRBV27 and J usage is TRBJ2-7; TCRdb gives TRBD1 as the D gene, but with no DNA this cannot be confirmed. The CDR3 sequence is 14 residues long. Per the germline V gene, CDR1 is MNHEY and CDR2 is SMNVEV (reference sequence). CDR3 loop: CAKPIWDKYHEQYF.

The rearrangement links TRBV5-1 to TRBJ2-7; TCRdb designates TRBD2, a call that cannot be tested without DNA. Per germline, CDR1 SGHRS and CDR2 YFSETQ. This CDR3 spans 16 amino acids. The CDR3 sequence is CASSLVRGMTLYEQYF.

The genes are TRBV11-2 and TRBJ2-1; the TRBD2 assignment by TCRdb is unverifiable without DNA. This CDR3 has 13 residues. Per the germline V gene, CDR1 is SGHAT and CDR2 is FQNNGV. Here the CDR3 reads CASSQRRESEQFF.

The CDR3 reads CASSQIGLAGGPLQETQYF. The V call is TRBV4-1, the J call TRBJ2-5; TCRdb lists TRBD2, though no DNA is available to test this call. This CDR3 is 19 amino acids long. CDR1 and CDR2 (germline): MGHRA, YSYEKL.

The CDR3 reads CASSFGLPSTDTQYF. This chain joins TRBV27 and TRBJ2-3. This CDR3 has 15 amino acids. The germline V gene has CDR1 MNHEY and CDR2 SMNVEV (reference sequence).

The chain joins TRBV10-1 to TRBJ1-2. Germline-derived CDR1 and CDR2 are WNHNN and SYGVQD (reference sequence). The CDR3 contains 13 residues. CDR3 sequence reads: CASSMDGYYGYTF.

This rearrangement joins TRBV2 to TRBJ2-2; TCRdb's D call, TRBD1, is unchecked because there is no DNA. CDR3 length: 15 amino acids. Germline V lookup: CDR1 SNHLY, CDR2 FYNNEI. CDR3: CASSEGGGYTGELFF.

The chain carries TRBV25-1 and TRBJ2-6; absent DNA, TCRdb's TRBD1 call cannot be checked. Looked up from germline, CDR1 is MGHDK and CDR2 is SYGVNS. This CDR3 is built from 14 residues. The CDR3 reads CATPSGSGANVLTF.

The J gene is TRBJ1-2, the V gene TRBV7-9; TCRdb's D call, TRBD1, is unchecked because there is no DNA. The CDR3 contains 14 residues. CDR1 and CDR2 (germline): SEHNR, FQNEAQ (reference sequence). CDR3 amino acids: CASSRQTEVDGYTF. Drawing the rest from reference TRBV7-9 and TRBJ1-2, the complete variable domain is DTGVSQNPRHKITKRGQNVTFRCDPISEHNRLYWYRQTLGQGPEFLTYFQNEAQLEKSRLLSDRFSAERPKGSFSTLEIQRTEQGDSAMYLCASSRQTEVDGYTFGSGTRLTVV.

This chain uses TRBV6-1 with TRBJ2-1; without DNA, the TCRdb call of TRBD1 cannot be checked. CDR3 length equals 11 residues. Germline values: CDR1 MNHNS, CDR2 SASEGT. The CDR3 region is CATKKGDEQFF.

The chain links TRBV6-5 to TRBJ1-2; the D call from TCRdb, TRBD1, cannot be confirmed without DNA. This CDR3 has 14 amino acids. Germline V gene data show CDR1 as MNHEY and CDR2 as SVGAGI. This CDR3 is CASSSTGSVVGYTF.

V and J are TRBV20-1 and TRBJ2-1. The CDR3 spans 14 residues. The germline CDR1 and CDR2 sequences are DFQATT and SNEGSKA (reference sequence). CDR3 residues: CSARGVYGGNEQFF.

The gene calls are TRBV6-6 and TRBJ2-7. Germline V gives CDR1 MNHNY, CDR2 SVGAGI (reference sequence). The CDR3 consists of 13 residues. The CDR3 spells CASSYGQSNEQYF.

This chain joins TRBV7-6 and TRBJ2-3; TCRdb proposes TRBD1, but this gene call is untestable without DNA. The V gene's germline CDR1 is SGHVS and CDR2 FNYEAQ. The CDR3 sequence is 17 residues long. The CDR3 loop is CASSLGAQGGATDTQYF.

The chain links TRBV20-1 to TRBJ2-2; there is no DNA to check the TCRdb D call of TRBD2. This CDR3 comprises 15 residues. The germline CDR1 and CDR2 sequences are DFQATT and SNEGSKA (reference sequence). Here the CDR3 reads CSASGYSSAAGELFF.

The J gene is TRBJ1-2, the V gene TRBV19. Germline lookup yields CDR1 LNHDA and CDR2 SQIVND (reference sequence). The CDR3 consists of 14 residues. The CDR3 is CASTLNRVSYGYTF.

This chain joins TRBV6-5 and TRBJ2-6; TCRdb calls TRBD1, which cannot be checked without DNA. This CDR3 has 17 residues. The germline CDR1 and CDR2 sequences are MNHEY and SVGAGI. CDR3 protein: CASSSGTGATGANVLTF.

The chain links TRBV5-6 to TRBJ2-5; absent DNA, TCRdb's TRBD2 call cannot be checked. This CDR3 comprises 17 residues. The germline V gene has CDR1 SGHDT and CDR2 YYEEEE. This chain's CDR3 is CASSFGLAGKGEETQYF. Complete variable domain (other parts from reference TRBV5-6 and TRBJ2-5): DAGVTQSPTHLIKTRGQQVTLRCSPKSGHDTVSWYQQALGQGPQFIFQYYEEEERQRGNFPDRFSGHQFPNYSSELNVNALLLGDSALYLCASSFGLAGKGEETQYFGPGTRLLVL.

The J gene is TRBJ2-1, the V gene TRBV4-2. Looked up from germline, CDR1 is LGHNA and CDR2 is YNFKEQ. This CDR3 contains 14 residues. CDR3 amino acids: CASSQVSEYNEQFF.

The rearrangement joins TRBV4-1 to TRBJ2-1. The germline CDR1 and CDR2 sequences are MGHRA and YSYEKL. The CDR3 is made up of 15 amino acids. CDR3 protein: CASSQEVAAYNEQFF.

J is TRBJ2-3 and V is TRBV7-8; the D call of TRBD2 rests on TCRdb alone, since no DNA is present to check it. The CDR3 is 17 amino acids. The germline gives CDR1 SGHVS, CDR2 FQNEAQ. CDR3 residues: CASSFGLAGGVGDTQYF.

The V call is TRBV20-1, the J call TRBJ2-1; the TRBD1 assignment by TCRdb is unverifiable without DNA. The CDR3 spans 13 residues. Germline V lookup: CDR1 DFQATT, CDR2 SNEGSKA (reference sequence). The CDR3 region is CSATRGTPNEQFF.